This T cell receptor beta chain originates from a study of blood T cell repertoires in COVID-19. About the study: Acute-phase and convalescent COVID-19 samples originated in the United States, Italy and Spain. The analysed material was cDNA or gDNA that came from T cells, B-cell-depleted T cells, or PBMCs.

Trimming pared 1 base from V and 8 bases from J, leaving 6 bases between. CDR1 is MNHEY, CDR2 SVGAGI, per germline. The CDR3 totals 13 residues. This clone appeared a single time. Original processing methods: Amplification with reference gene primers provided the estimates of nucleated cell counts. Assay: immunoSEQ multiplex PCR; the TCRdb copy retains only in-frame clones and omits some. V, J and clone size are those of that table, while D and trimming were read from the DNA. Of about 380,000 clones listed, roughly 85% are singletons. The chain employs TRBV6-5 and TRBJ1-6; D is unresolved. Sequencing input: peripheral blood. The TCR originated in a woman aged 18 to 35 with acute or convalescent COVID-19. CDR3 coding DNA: TGTGCCAGCAGTTACTTAGCGGATTCACCCCTCCACTTT. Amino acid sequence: CASSYLADSPLHF.